A single sample is the source of the 11 T cell receptor beta chains below, sequenced in a study of blood T cell repertoires in COVID-19. The repertoire was sequenced with immunoSEQ multiplex PCR; TCRdb's copy has only in-frame clones and lacks some. The sample contains about 150,000 clones, roughly 80% of which appear only once. The sequenced sample consisted of peripheral blood. The receptors stem from a woman aged 55-70 years with acute or convalescent COVID-19.

The CDR3 is CASNPGESSYNSPLHF. In DNA form, the CDR3 reads TGTGCCAGCAACCCTGGGGAGAGCTCCTATAATTCACCCCTCCACTTT. The chain couples TRBV7-9 to TRBJ1-6; D remains ambiguous. V shed 7 bases and J shed 0 bases, with 13 bases lying between them. This CDR3 is 16 amino acids long. The germline CDR1 and CDR2 sequences are SEHNR and FQNEAQ (reference sequence).

The CDR3 region is CASSYSGGSTEAFF. The CDR3 coding sequence is TGTGCCAGCAGTTACTCCGGGGGGAGCACTGAAGCTTTCTTT. The chain joins TRBV6-5 to TRBJ1-1, with a weak D call TRBD1 (5 bases). The V and J ends lost 0 bases and 4 bases respectively, with 9 bases between them. The CDR3 has 14 residues. From germline, CDR1 is MNHEY and CDR2 SVGAGI.

V and J are TRBV11-2 and TRBJ1-3; TRBD1 is a possible D gene (5 bases). The V and J ends lost 7 bases and 7 bases respectively, with 11 bases between them. Germline V lookup: CDR1 SGHAT, CDR2 FQNNGV. The length of the CDR3 is 12 residues. The DNA of the CDR3 is TGTGCCAGCACACCGGGGGGGAACACCATATATTTT. Translated: CASTPGGNTIYF.

The chain couples TRBV19 to TRBJ2-2; no clear D gene. The CDR3 is 15 residues long. Trimming left V 3 bases short and J 1 base short, with 9 bases between. CDR1 LNHDA and CDR2 SQIVND come from the germline V gene (reference sequence). The CDR3 nucleotides are TGTGCCAGTAGTATCTGGCAGAAGAACACCGGGGAGCTGTTTTTT. As protein: CASSIWQKNTGELFF.

J is TRBJ1-2 and V is TRBV5-1, with 9 positions matching TRBD1. The CDR3 extends over 15 amino acids. Germline CDR1 reads SGHRS; CDR2 reads YFSETQ. Trimming took 5 bases from V and 7 from J; bases not matched to a gene: 12. The CDR3 DNA follows: TGCGCCAGCAGTTTCGGGGGGGACAGGGTCTCTGGCTACACCTTC. This codes for CASSFGGDRVSGYTF.

This chain joins TRBV9 and TRBJ2-2, with TRBD1 matching over 8 bases. The CDR3 is 19 amino acids. Unmatched junction bases numbered 12, after V lost 0 bases and J lost 2 bases. The germline V gene has CDR1 SGDLS and CDR2 YYNGEE. The CDR3 nucleotides read TGTGCCAGCAGCGTAGCCAGTTGGTGGACAGGGAGTAACACCGGGGAGCTGTTTTTT. This encodes CASSVASWWTGSNTGELFF.

The chain carries TRBV29-1 and TRBJ1-5, with a weak D call TRBD1 (6 bases). The CDR3 consists of 15 residues. Looked up from germline, CDR1 is SQVTM and CDR2 is ANQGSEA. With 5 bases removed from V and 1 base from J, the gap between germline ends came to 15 bases. The DNA for the CDR3 is TGCAGCGTTTCTCCGGGGGGGCTGAGCAATCAGCCCCAGCATTTT. Its translation: CSVSPGGLSNQPQHF.

The rearrangement joins TRBV21-1 to TRBJ1-1; the D call in the table, TRBD1, was not verified against the DNA. TRBV21-1 is an annotated pseudogene. The CDR3 is 17 amino acids. The CDR3 protein is CASSKAPGQYLDTEAFF. In DNA form, the CDR3 reads TGTGCCAGCAGCAAAGCCCCGGGACAGTATCTGGATACGGAAGCTTTCTTT.

V usage is TRBV29-1 and J usage is TRBJ1-3, with D unclear. Trimming cost V 7 bases and J 8 bases, with 3 bases left between them. The CDR3 totals 8 residues. In germline, CDR1 is SQVTM, CDR2 ANQGSEA. The CDR3 DNA reads TGCAGCGCCGACACCATATATTTT. Its translation is CSADTIYF.

This chain connects TRBV7-9 to TRBJ1-1; no firm D call. The CDR3 length is 12 residues. V shed 8 bases and J shed 1 base, with 8 bases lying between them. CDR1 and CDR2 (germline): SEHNR, FQNEAQ (reference sequence). CDR3 sequence reads: CASGGRNTEAFF. In DNA, the CDR3 is TGTGCCAGCGGCGGGAGGAACACTGAAGCTTTCTTT. Full variable domain (remainder filled in from reference TRBV7-9 and TRBJ1-1): DTGVSQNPRHKITKRGQNVTFRCDPISEHNRLYWYRQTLGQGPEFLTYFQNEAQLEKSRLLSDRFSAERPKGSFSTLEIQRTEQGDSAMYLCASGGRNTEAFFGQGTRLTVV.

This rearrangement joins TRBV30 to TRBJ2-1; D ambiguous. Trimming stripped 0 bases from V and 5 bases from J, with 8 bases between. Germline lookup yields CDR1 GTSNPN and CDR2 SVGIG (reference sequence). The CDR3 sequence is 13 residues long. The CDR3 DNA reads as TGTGCCTGGAGTGTCTGGCAGAACAATGAGCAGTTCTTC. Translated, it gives CAWSVWQNNEQFF.